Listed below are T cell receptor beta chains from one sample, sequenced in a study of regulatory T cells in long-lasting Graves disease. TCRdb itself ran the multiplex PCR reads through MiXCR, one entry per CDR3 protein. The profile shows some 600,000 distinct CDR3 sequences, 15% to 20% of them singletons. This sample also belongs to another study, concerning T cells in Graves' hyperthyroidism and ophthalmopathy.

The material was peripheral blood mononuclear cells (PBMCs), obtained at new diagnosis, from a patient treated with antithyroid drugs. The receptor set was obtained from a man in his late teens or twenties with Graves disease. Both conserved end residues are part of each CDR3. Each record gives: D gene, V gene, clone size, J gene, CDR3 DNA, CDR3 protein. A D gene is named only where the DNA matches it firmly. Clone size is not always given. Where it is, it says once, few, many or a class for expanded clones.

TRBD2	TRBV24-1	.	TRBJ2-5	TGTGCCACCAGTGACCCGGGACTAGCGGGAGAGACCCAGTACTTC	CATSDPGLAGETQYF
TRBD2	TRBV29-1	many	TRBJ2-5	TGCAGCGTTGTCCAACTAGCGGGAGTAGGAGAGACCCAGTACTTC	CSVVQLAGVGETQYF
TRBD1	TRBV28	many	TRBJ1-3	TGTGCCAGCAGTTTCCGAAAAGGGGGCCACTCTGGAAACACCATATATTTT	CASSFRKGGHSGNTIYF
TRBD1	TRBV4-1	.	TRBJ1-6	TGCGCCAGCAGCCAATTAGGGGGCCCGAATAATTCACCCCTCCACTTT	CASSQLGGPNNSPLHF
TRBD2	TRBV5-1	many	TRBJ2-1	TGCGCCAGCAGCCCTCTCCCTAGCGGGGCAAGCTCCTACAATGAGCAGTTCTTC	CASSPLPSGASSYNEQFF
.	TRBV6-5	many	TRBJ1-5	TGTGCCAGCAGCTACACGGTAGATCAGCCCCAGCATTTT	CASSYTVDQPQHF
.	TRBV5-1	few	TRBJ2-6	TGCGCCAGCAGCTCCGTCAACTCTGGGGCCAACGTCCTGACTTTC	CASSSVNSGANVLTF
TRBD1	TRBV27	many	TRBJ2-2	TGTGCCAGCAGTTTATCAGAGACAGGGGTCACCGGGGAGCTGTTTTTT	CASSLSETGVTGELFF
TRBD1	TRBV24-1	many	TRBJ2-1	TGTGCCACCAGTGATTCCGGGACAGGTACTTACAATGAGCAGTTCTTC	CATSDSGTGTYNEQFF
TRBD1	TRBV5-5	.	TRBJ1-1	TGTGCCAGCAGCCACAGAAGTCTGACAGGGGAGATGCGGGACACTGAAGCTTTCTTT	CASSHRSLTGEMRDTEAFF
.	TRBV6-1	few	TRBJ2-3	TGTGCCAGCAGTGGAACGGGAGATACGCAGTATTTT	CASSGTGDTQYF
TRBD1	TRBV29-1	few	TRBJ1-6	TGCAGCGTCCGGGACAGGCGTAATTCACCCCTCCACTTT	CSVRDRRNSPLHF
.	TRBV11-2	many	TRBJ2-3	TGTGCCAGCAGCTTAGTTGGCGCCTACACAGATACGCAGTATTTT	CASSLVGAYTDTQYF
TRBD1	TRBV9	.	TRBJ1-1	TGTGCCAGCAGCCCGCGAGCAGGGGGGTGCACTGAAGCTTTCTTT	CASSPRAGGCTEAFF
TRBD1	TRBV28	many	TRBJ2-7	TGTGCCAGCAGTCTCTTAGAGACAGGGGGTCCAATGGAGCAGTACTTC	CASSLLETGGPMEQYF
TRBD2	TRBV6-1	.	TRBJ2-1	TGTGCCAGCAGAGCCGGGACTAGCGGAAACAATGAGCAGTTCTTC	CASRAGTSGNNEQFF
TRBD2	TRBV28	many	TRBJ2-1	TGTGCCAGCAGTTTATTCGGGCTAGCGGGAGGACACAATGAGCAGTTCTTC	CASSLFGLAGGHNEQFF
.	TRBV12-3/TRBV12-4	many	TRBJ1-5	TGTGCCAGCAGTCCAGGGATTCAGCCCCAGCATTTT	CASSPGIQPQHF
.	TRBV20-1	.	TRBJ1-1	TGCAGTGCTAGTCAATTGGGGGGACCAGCTTTCTTT	CSASQLGGPAFF
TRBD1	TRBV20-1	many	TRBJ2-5	TGCAGTGCTACCAGACAGGGGGAGACCCAGTACTTC	CSATRQGETQYF
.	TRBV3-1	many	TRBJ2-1	TGTGCCAGCAGCCAAGAAACTGGGCCATACAATGAGCAGTTCTTC	CASSQETGPYNEQFF
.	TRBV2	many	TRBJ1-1	TGTGCCAGCACCCTTTACGGCGAGAACACTGAAGCTTTCTTT	CASTLYGENTEAFF
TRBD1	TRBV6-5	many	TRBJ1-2	TGTGCCAGCAGTTACTCGCCGGACAGGATTAACTATGGCTACACCTTC	CASSYSPDRINYGYTF
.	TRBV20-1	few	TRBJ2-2	TGCAGTGCTAGGGGATACAAAGTGGAGCTGTTTTTT	CSARGYKVELFF
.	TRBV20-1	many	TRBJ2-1	TGCAGTGCTAGACCCAAACTAGCTGTCTCCTACAATGAGCAGTTCTTC	CSARPKLAVSYNEQFF
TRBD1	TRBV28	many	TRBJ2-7	TGTGCCAGCCTGGGGACAGTCTCCTACGAGCAGTACTTC	CASLGTVSYEQYF
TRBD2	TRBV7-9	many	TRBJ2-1	TGTGCCAGCAGCTTTGAGGGACTAGCGGGTTTGTTC	CASSFEGLAGLF
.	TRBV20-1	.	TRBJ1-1	TGCGGTGCCAACGCGGGGGTGACTGAAGCTTTCTTT	CGANAGVTEAFF
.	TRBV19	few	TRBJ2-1	TGTGCCAGTAGTTCAGGGGGGGGGTTGAATGAGCAGTTCTTC	CASSSGGGLNEQFF
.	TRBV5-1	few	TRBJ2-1	TGCGCCAGCAGCTTTAACAAAAACAATGAGCAGTTCTTC	CASSFNKNNEQFF
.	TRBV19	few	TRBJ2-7	TGTGCCAGTAGCCACGGACAGACCTACGAGCAGTACTTC	CASSHGQTYEQYF
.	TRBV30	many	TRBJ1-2	TGTGCCTGGAGTCGACCCCCTCTTGGCCTATATGGCTACACCTTC	CAWSRPPLGLYGYTF
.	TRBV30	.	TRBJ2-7	TGTGCCTGGAGGGGCAGGGATTACGAGCAGTACTTC	CAWRGRDYEQYF
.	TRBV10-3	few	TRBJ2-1	TGTGCCATCCTAATGGGTATAGAGCAGTTCTTC	CAILMGIEQFF
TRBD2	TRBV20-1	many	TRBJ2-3	TGCAGTGCTATTAGACTTACTAGCGGGAGGGACGATACGCAGTATTTT	CSAIRLTSGRDDTQYF
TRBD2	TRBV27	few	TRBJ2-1	TGTGCCAGCAAAGGACTAGCGGGAGGGCCCTCCTACAATGAGCAGTTCTTC	CASKGLAGGPSYNEQFF
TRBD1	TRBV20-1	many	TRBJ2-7	TGCAGTGCAAGGACAGGGCTTCATTACGAGCAGTACTTC	CSARTGLHYEQYF
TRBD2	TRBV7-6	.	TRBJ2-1	TGTGCCAGCAGCCCAAGACTAGCGGGAGGGCCGAAGAATGAGCAGTTCTTC	CASSPRLAGGPKNEQFF
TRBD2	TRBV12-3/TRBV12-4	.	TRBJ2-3	TGTGCCAGCAGTTTAGGGACTAGCGGGGATAGCACAGATACGCAGTATTTT	CASSLGTSGDSTDTQYF
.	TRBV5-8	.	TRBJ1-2	TGTGCCAGCCCCGCCCCAGACAGGAACTATGGCTACACCTTC	CASPAPDRNYGYTF
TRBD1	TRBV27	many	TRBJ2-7	TGTGCCAGCAGTTTTACCAGGGGGCGAAACGAGCAGTACTTC	CASSFTRGRNEQYF
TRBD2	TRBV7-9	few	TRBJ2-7	TGTGCCAGCAGCGACCGCGGGACTAGCCTAACCTACGAGCAGTACTTC	CASSDRGTSLTYEQYF
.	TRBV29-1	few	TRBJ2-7	TGCAGCGTTGGACAGGCCTACGAGCAGTACTTC	CSVGQAYEQYF
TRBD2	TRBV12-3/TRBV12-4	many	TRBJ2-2	TGTGCCAGCAGCCCAGCGGGGACTCCGGGAGGGGAGCTGTTTTTT	CASSPAGTPGGELFF
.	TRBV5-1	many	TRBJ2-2	TGCGCCAGCAGCTTGGGGCGACCCTCCACCGGGGAGCTGTTTTTT	CASSLGRPSTGELFF
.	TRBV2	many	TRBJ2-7	TGTGCCAGCAGCTTCAGCTTAAGGGGCGGAGGGTACGAGCAGTACTTC	CASSFSLRGGGYEQYF
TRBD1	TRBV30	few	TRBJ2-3	TGTGCCTGGAGTGTCGGGGCAGGGGGCATCACAGATACGCAGTATTTT	CAWSVGAGGITDTQYF
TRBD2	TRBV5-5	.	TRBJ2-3	TGTGCCAGCAGTGACGGACTAGCGGGCCTAACAGATACGCAGTATTTT	CASSDGLAGLTDTQYF
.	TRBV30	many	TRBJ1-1	TGTGCCTGGAGGTACGGGAACACTGAAGCTTTCTTT	CAWRYGNTEAFF
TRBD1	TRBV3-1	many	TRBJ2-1	TGTGCCAGCAGCCAAGTGGCGACAGGGGGCTACAATGAGCAGTTCTTC	CASSQVATGGYNEQFF
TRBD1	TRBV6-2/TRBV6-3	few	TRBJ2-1	TGTGCCAGCAGTTACTATCTGGGACAGGGTGGGGATAATGAGCAGTTCTTC	CASSYYLGQGGDNEQFF